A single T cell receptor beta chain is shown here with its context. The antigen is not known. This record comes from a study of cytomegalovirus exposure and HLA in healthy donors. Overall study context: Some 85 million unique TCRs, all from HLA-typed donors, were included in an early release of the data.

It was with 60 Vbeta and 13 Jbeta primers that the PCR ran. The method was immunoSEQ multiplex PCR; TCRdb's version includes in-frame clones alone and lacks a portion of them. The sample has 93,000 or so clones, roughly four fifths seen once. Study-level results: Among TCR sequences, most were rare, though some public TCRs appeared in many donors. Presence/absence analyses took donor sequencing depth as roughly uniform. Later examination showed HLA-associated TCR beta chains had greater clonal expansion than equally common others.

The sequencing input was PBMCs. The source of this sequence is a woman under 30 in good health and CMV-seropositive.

This chain's CDR3 is CAWSRVVNTEAFF. CDR3 bases: TGTGCCTGGAGTCGGGTGGTGAACACTGAAGCTTTCTTT. The rearrangement uses TRBV30 and TRBJ1-1, with D unclear. The germline V and J ends were trimmed by 2 bases and 0 bases, with 7 bases remaining between them. The CDR3 is made up of 13 amino acids. CDR1 and CDR2 from the germline V gene are GTSNPN and SVGIG (reference sequence).